This T cell receptor beta chain was captured in a study of somatic mutations in cytotoxic T cells in rheumatoid arthritis. V shed 5 bases, J shed 7 bases, and the junction held 3 bases outside the gene matches. Germline assignment: CDR1 MNHEY and CDR2 SVGAGI. The CDR3 has 12 residues. This clone was seen a few times. Sequencing was performed with immunoSEQ multiplex PCR; in TCRdb, only in-frame clones are kept and a portion is missing. Of roughly 13,000 clones listed, 70% to 85% are singletons. The clonotype originates from an adult with rheumatoid arthritis. The chain uses TRBV6-5 and TRBJ1-2, with 8 positions matching TRBD1. Sequences were obtained from CD8+ T cells sorted from blood. This chain's CDR3 is CASSPDRGGYTF. The DNA of the CDR3 is TGTGCCAGCAGTCCCGACAGGGGTGGCTACACCTTC.